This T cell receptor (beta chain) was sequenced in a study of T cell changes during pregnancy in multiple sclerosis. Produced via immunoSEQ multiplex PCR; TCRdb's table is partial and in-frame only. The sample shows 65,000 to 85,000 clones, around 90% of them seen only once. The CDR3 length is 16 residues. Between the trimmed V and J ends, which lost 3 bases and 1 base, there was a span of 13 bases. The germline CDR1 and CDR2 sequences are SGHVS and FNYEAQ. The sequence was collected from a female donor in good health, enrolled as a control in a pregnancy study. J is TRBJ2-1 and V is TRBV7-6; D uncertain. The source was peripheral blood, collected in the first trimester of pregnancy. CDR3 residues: CASSFRQVGSYNEQFF. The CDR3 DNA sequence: TGTGCCAGCAGCTTTCGGCAGGTCGGTTCCTACAATGAGCAGTTCTTC.